These 32 T cell receptor beta chains were sequenced from one sample in a study of shared T cell receptors in the human thymus. The protocol was immunoSEQ multiplex PCR, while the TCRdb copy is restricted to in-frame clones and leaves out a portion. The profile covers 600,000 to 900,000 clones, with 80% to 90% appearing a single time and around 0.0094% taken by the ten largest. This sample was shared with a second study, whose subject was human thymus T cells.

Sequencing used thymocytes. The receptors were sampled from a girl under three years old with a congenital heart defect.

The chain combines TRBV27 with TRBJ1-5; TRBD1 might be the D (6 bases). Germline V gene lookup returns CDR1 MNHEY and CDR2 SMNVEV (reference sequence). The V gene lost 10 bases and the J gene lost 1 base, with 14 bases spanning the gap. There are 14 residues in the CDR3. The CDR3 DNA follows: TGTGCCATCCGGGAGGGGGGAAGCAATCAGCCCCAGCATTTT. This encodes CAIREGGSNQPQHF.

This sequence joins TRBV28 and TRBJ1-1, with a possible D match to TRBD1 (6 bases). Germline loops: CDR1 MDHEN, CDR2 SYDVKM. The CDR3 is 13 residues long. Trimming cost V 6 bases and J 7 bases, with 15 bases left between them. The CDR3, as DNA: TGTGCCAGCAGGTCGGGACAAGGCTTTGAAGCTTTCTTT. Its protein product is CASRSGQGFEAFF.

Only one count was recorded for this clone. The chain carries TRBV4-3 and TRBJ2-1, with 7 bases fitting TRBD1. The CDR3 covers 16 residues. CDR1 is LGHNA and CDR2 is YSLEER in the germline V gene. The ends lost 3 bases at V and 7 bases at J; junction bases unmatched: 12. CDR3 residues: CASSQQGGSAQNEQFF. The DNA for the CDR3 is TGCGCCAGCAGCCAGCAAGGGGGCTCGGCCCAAAATGAGCAGTTCTTC.

This clone was seen only once. This specimen includes other DNA sequences encoding the same CDR3. CDR3 DNA: TGTGCCAGCAGCTTAACGCGGACAGGCAATTCACCCCTCCACTTT. Its protein product is CASSLTRTGNSPLHF. The chain joins TRBV11-2 to TRBJ1-6, with 7 bases matching TRBD1. The CDR3 loop spans 15 amino acids. Germline trimming cut 2 bases from V and 7 bases from J; bases unmatched to any gene: 5. The germline CDR1 and CDR2 sequences are SGHAT and FQNNGV.

V gene TRBV6-6 combines with J gene TRBJ1-2; perhaps TRBD1 as D (5 bases). Trimming removed 2 bases from V and 3 bases from J, with 10 bases in between. Germline values: CDR1 MNHNY, CDR2 SVGAGI (reference sequence). The CDR3 extends over 14 amino acids. The CDR3 nucleotides are TGTGCCAGCAGTTACGGCCAGGGCGACTATGGCTACACCTTC. It encodes CASSYGQGDYGYTF.

This clone is a singleton in its sample. The CDR3 reads CASSPPGGNGNTIYF. Written as DNA, the CDR3 is TGTGCCAGCTCACCACCAGGGGGTAATGGAAACACCATATATTTT. This chain links TRBV18 with TRBJ1-3; maybe TRBD1 (6 bases). Trimming stripped 0 bases from V and 3 bases from J, with 9 bases between. Germline V gene sequence: CDR1 KGHSH, CDR2 LQKENI. CDR3 length equals 15 residues.

V gene TRBV15 combines with J gene TRBJ1-1, with D uncertain. The germline V gene has CDR1 LNHNV and CDR2 YYDKDF (reference sequence). This CDR3 has 22 amino acids. Trimming took 1 base from V and 2 from J, leaving 32 bases between them. The CDR3: CATSRVLRHLSPGWPPNTEAFF. DNA for the CDR3: TGTGCCACCAGCAGAGTCTTGCGACATTTAAGCCCTGGTTGGCCTCCAAACACTGAAGCTTTCTTT.

V gene TRBV5-6 combines with J gene TRBJ1-6; D uncertain. The germline V gene encodes CDR1 SGHDT and CDR2 YYEEEE. Trimming shortened V by 3 bases and J by 2 bases, and 6 bases separated the two germline ends. The CDR3 is 14 residues long. The CDR3 reads CASSSVPYNSPLHF. The CDR3 nucleotides read TGTGCCAGCAGCTCGGTACCCTATAATTCACCCCTCCACTTT.

The J gene is TRBJ1-2, the V gene TRBV18, with D hard to call. This CDR3 is built from 14 residues. Between the trimmed V and J ends, which lost 6 bases and 4 bases, there was a span of 15 bases. Germline CDR1 and CDR2: KGHSH and LQKENI. In DNA form, the CDR3 reads TGTGCCAGCTCCCCTGGATGGGCAGTCTATGGCTACACCTTC. Encoded protein: CASSPGWAVYGYTF.

The V call is TRBV4-1, the J call TRBJ1-2; no firm D call. CDR1 is MGHRA, CDR2 YSYEKL, per germline. Between the trimmed V and J ends, which lost 1 base and 5 bases, there was a span of 17 bases. This CDR3 is built from 16 residues. The CDR3 reads CASSQVSGRRPYGYTF. The DNA for the CDR3 is TGCGCCAGCAGCCAAGTTAGCGGTCGACGTCCGTATGGCTACACCTTC.

This chain links TRBV6-6 with TRBJ2-2; 10 bases fit TRBD1. Germline CDR1 reads MNHNY; CDR2 reads SVGAGI (reference sequence). The CDR3 consists of 16 residues. V shed 6 bases and J 4 bases; nucleotides not matched to a gene: 8. The DNA of the CDR3 is TGTGCCAGCAGCCTACCCGGGACAGGGGTCACCGGGGAGCTGTTTTTT. Residues: CASSLPGTGVTGELFF.

The chain couples TRBV9 to TRBJ2-3, with TRBD2 matching over 12 bases. Trimming cost V 3 bases and J 6 bases; bases outside gene matches: 14. This CDR3 spans 18 amino acids. Germline V CDR1 and CDR2: SGDLS, YYNGEE. The CDR3 DNA follows: TGTGCCAGCAGCGCCTCCCCCCCTAGCGGGGGGGCAATGGATACGCAGTATTTT. Translated, it gives CASSASPPSGGAMDTQYF.

V and J are TRBV4-1 and TRBJ2-3; tentatively, D is TRBD2 (5 bases). Germline lookup yields CDR1 MGHRA and CDR2 YSYEKL. This CDR3 is built from 17 residues. V lost 1 base and J lost 1, with 15 bases in between. The CDR3 DNA reads as TGCGCCAGCAGCCAAGTATTCGGGGTAAAGGGCACAGATACGCAGTATTTT. It translates to CASSQVFGVKGTDTQYF.

This clone was picked up a small number of times. The chain combines TRBV14 with TRBJ2-7; 7 nucleotides agree with TRBD1. The ends lost 3 bases at V and 3 bases at J; junction bases unmatched: 8. CDR3 size: 15 residues. CDR1 and CDR2 (germline): SGHDN, FVKESK. DNA for the CDR3: TGTGCCAGCAGCCAGACCCCGGGACAGAACTACGAGCAGTACTTC. Translated, it gives CASSQTPGQNYEQYF.

As concerns this clone: A junction end diverges from the germline sequence, so it may reflect a read error. This chain joins TRBV11-2 and TRBJ2-5; D unresolved. The germline gives CDR1 SGHAT, CDR2 FQNNGV. There are 13 residues in the CDR3. The CDR3 region has the DNA TGTGCCAGCAGCCCTCTGAGAATGAGCTCGATTGACTTC. Amino acids: CASSPLRMSSIDF.

The chain employs TRBV7-8 and TRBJ1-2; D gene ambiguous. V shed 0 bases and J shed 7 bases, with 6 bases lying between them. The CDR3 totals 12 residues. CDR1 SGHVS and CDR2 FQNEAQ come from the germline V gene. The CDR3 region has the DNA TGTGCCAGCAGCTTAGCGAGTGGTGGCTACACCTTC. Encoded protein: CASSLASGGYTF.

With respect to this clone: Lacking the conserved final phenylalanine or tryptophan, this CDR3 likely reflects a read error. Because the CDR3's place on the DNA is in doubt, the DNA is left out and the CDR3 is given as listed by TCRdb. The chain carries TRBV25-1 and TRBJ1-2; the tabulated D call, TRBD1, remains unverified against the DNA. Germline CDR1 reads MGHDK; CDR2 reads SYGVNS. The CDR3 numbers 12 amino acids, ends counted. CDR3 in amino acids: CASSPEGTALLL.

The rearrangement uses TRBV6-1 and TRBJ1-1; D remains unclear. The CDR3 sequence is 15 residues long. V gave up 4 bases and J gave up 1 base, with 13 bases separating them. In germline, CDR1 is MNHNS, CDR2 SASEGT. The CDR3 coding sequence is TGTGCCAGCAGTGTTAATGTGCGGGAGAACACTGAAGCTTTCTTT. It encodes CASSVNVRENTEAFF.

This sequence joins TRBV28 and TRBJ2-3; 8 nucleotides line up with TRBD2. V gave up 2 bases and J gave up 1 base; unmatched junction bases: 2. Germline V gene data show CDR1 as MDHEN and CDR2 as SYDVKM. The CDR3 loop spans 15 amino acids. CDR3 sequence: CASSLAGGRTDTQYF. For the CDR3, the DNA is TGTGCCAGCAGTTTAGCGGGGGGCCGCACAGATACGCAGTATTTT.

The gene calls are TRBV2 and TRBJ1-2; D not resolved. The CDR3 is 15 amino acids. V gave up 4 bases and J gave up 4 bases, with 16 bases separating them. Germline V gene data show CDR1 as SNHLY and CDR2 as FYNNEI. The CDR3 DNA follows: TGTGCCAGCAGTGCAGCCTGGCAGGCCCCCTATGGCTACACCTTC. Translation gives CASSAAWQAPYGYTF.

The chain links TRBV6-1 to TRBJ1-1; tentatively, D is TRBD1 (6 bases). V lost 6 bases and J 0 bases, leaving 8 bases between the germline ends. The germline CDR1 and CDR2 sequences are MNHNS and SASEGT. The length of the CDR3 is 13 residues. The CDR3 sequence is CASRGHLNTEAFF. The DNA for the CDR3 is TGTGCCAGCAGGGGACACCTGAACACTGAAGCTTTCTTT.

The chain has TRBV2 and TRBJ1-5, with 10 bases aligning to TRBD1. V shed 6 bases, J shed 6 bases, and the junction held 2 bases outside the gene matches. Germline V lookup: CDR1 SNHLY, CDR2 FYNNEI. The CDR3 is made up of 13 amino acids. The CDR3 reads CASRDRGRQPQHF. CDR3 sequence (DNA): TGTGCCAGCAGAGACAGGGGGCGTCAGCCCCAGCATTTT.

The V call is TRBV5-4, the J call TRBJ1-1, with D possibly being TRBD1 (5 bases). Deletions cut 3 bases from V and 7 bases from J, with 13 bases between. The CDR3 totals 13 residues. The germline V gene encodes CDR1 SGHNT and CDR2 YYREEE (reference sequence). For the CDR3, the DNA is TGTGCCAGCAGCTCAGGTACAGGCCTTGAAGCTTTCTTT. Residues: CASSSGTGLEAFF.

A note on this clone: The sample carries other DNA sequences with the same CDR3. The V and J genes are TRBV18 and TRBJ2-7, with TRBD2 identical over 12 bases. The length of the CDR3 is 17 residues. CDR1 and CDR2 from the germline V gene are KGHSH and LQKENI. The J segment lost 0 bases and the V segment lost 6 bases, leaving 9 bases of the junction unmatched. DNA for the CDR3: TGTGCCAGCTCGCCTGGACTAGCGGGGTCCTGCTCCTACGAGCAGTACTTC. Translated, it gives CASSPGLAGSCSYEQYF.

This clone was observed a handful of times. J is TRBJ1-3 and V is TRBV5-6; maybe TRBD1 (5 bases). The V end was cut by 4 bases, the J end by 0 bases, with 8 bases between. CDR3 size: 14 residues. The germline CDR1 and CDR2 sequences are SGHDT and YYEEEE. DNA of the CDR3: TGTGCCAGCAGCGTGGGACTCTCTGGAAACACCATATATTTT. Its protein is CASSVGLSGNTIYF.

This chain joins TRBV4-1 and TRBJ2-5; TRBD2 matches at 13 bases. The CDR3 has 15 amino acids. In germline, CDR1 is MGHRA, CDR2 YSYEKL. After removal of 6 bases from V and 4 bases from J, the junction contained 5 bases not matched to a gene. Written as DNA, the CDR3 is TGCGCCAGCAGTACTAGCGGGGGGGTTCGAGAGACCCAGTACTTC. This codes for CASSTSGGVRETQYF.

The gene calls are TRBV15 and TRBJ2-7; 7 positions agree with TRBD1. The CDR3 totals 15 residues. CDR1 and CDR2 (germline): LNHNV, YYDKDF (reference sequence). Losses at the gene ends were 0 bases for V and 3 bases for J; bases not matched to a gene: 5. DNA for the CDR3: TGTGCCACCAGCAGAGAAAGGTGGACAGGCTACGAGCAGTACTTC. Amino acid sequence: CATSRERWTGYEQYF.

The rearrangement uses TRBV6-4 and TRBJ1-5; D is perhaps TRBD1 (6 bases). Germline assignment: CDR1 MRHNA and CDR2 SNTAGT. V lost 3 bases to trimming and J lost 2 bases, with 11 bases between them. This CDR3 has 15 amino acids. The CDR3 here is CASSEQGGGNQPQHF. The CDR3 coding sequence is TGTGCCAGCAGTGAACAGGGTGGTGGCAATCAGCCCCAGCATTTT.

The chain recombines TRBV29-1 with TRBJ2-3; 9 positions agree with TRBD1. Germline V lookup: CDR1 SQVTM, CDR2 ANQGSEA. This CDR3 has 16 amino acids. J gave up 3 bases and V 4 bases, and 11 bases lay outside the gene matches. The CDR3 sequence is CSVVCSTGGRTDTQYF. For the CDR3, the DNA is TGCAGCGTTGTGTGTTCGACAGGGGGGAGGACAGATACGCAGTATTTT.

The chain carries TRBV15 and TRBJ2-5, with 8 bases fitting TRBD1. The CDR3 length is 18 residues. V was pared by 2 bases and J by 1 base, with 12 bases of the junction left unmatched. Germline V gives CDR1 LNHNV, CDR2 YYDKDF (reference sequence). The chain's CDR3 is CATSRRLRTGRSQETQYF. In DNA, the CDR3 is TGTGCCACCAGCAGACGCCTCCGGACAGGGAGGTCCCAAGAGACCCAGTACTTC. Looking up the rest from reference TRBV15 and TRBJ2-5 gives the full variable domain: DAMVIQNPRYQVTQFGKPVTLSCSQTLNHNVMYWYQQKSSQAPKLLFHYYDKDFNNEADTPDNFQSRRPNTSFCFLDIRSPGLGDTAMYLCATSRRLRTGRSQETQYFGPGTRLLVL.

The chain joins TRBV27 to TRBJ2-1; D is unresolved. From germline, CDR1 is MNHEY and CDR2 SMNVEV (reference sequence). The germline V and J ends were trimmed by 0 bases and 4 bases, with 10 bases remaining between them. The CDR3 loop spans 15 amino acids. The CDR3: CASSLSLLTYNEQFF. CDR3 sequence (DNA): TGTGCCAGCAGTTTATCCCTCCTAACTTACAATGAGCAGTTCTTC.

This chain connects TRBV4-3 to TRBJ2-2; perhaps TRBD2 as D (6 bases). Trimming stripped 1 base from V and 0 bases from J, with 18 bases between. Germline V CDR1 and CDR2: LGHNA, YSLEER. CDR3 length: 19 residues. DNA of the CDR3: TGCGCCAGCAGCCAAGTCTTTCGTAAGGGAGGCACGAACACCGGGGAGCTGTTTTTT. It encodes CASSQVFRKGGTNTGELFF.